This T cell receptor beta chain was identified in a study of cytomegalovirus exposure and HLA in healthy donors. The data were produced by immunoSEQ multiplex PCR, yet TCRdb's version contains in-frame clones alone and is incomplete. This sample has fewer than 120,000 clones, with approximately 90% found just once. As regards this clone: What it recognizes is unknown.

The CDR3 sequence is 15 residues long. The V end lost 3 bases, the J end lost 5 bases, and 13 bases lay between the germline ends. Germline CDR1 and CDR2: MNHEY and SVGAGI. Study-wide results and limits: Clusters of TCRs from the first cohort tended to co-occur in the roughly 120 validation repertoires (as a later analysis found).

This clonotype was obtained from a woman aged 30 to 39 in good health and CMV-seropositive. Sequencing was done on a sample of PBMCs. The V gene is TRBV6-5, the J gene TRBJ2-2; TRBD1 might be the D (6 bases). Here the CDR3 DNA reads TGTGCCAGCAGTTATATCAGGGGATGGACCGGGGAGCTGTTTTTT. It specifies CASSYIRGWTGELFF.